Listed here are 20 T cell receptor beta chains from one sample, sequenced in a study of blood T cell repertoires in COVID-19 (dated by TCRdb to between 2020 and 2021). Receptor libraries were prepared by the immunoSEQ multiplex PCR assay. Sourced from immuneACCESS, this table was stored by TCRdb with only in-frame sequences that have V and J called. A share of the clones is absent; for the studies checked, an unresolved V gene accounts for under half, and the remainder has no known explanation. The sample includes tens of thousands of clones, with about 83% observed a single time. The biggest ten clones account for 5.2% of the sample. The sequenced material came from peripheral blood. The receptors come from a human donor in a cohort sampled during active COVID-19.

The chain employs TRBV19 and TRBJ1-2; the D gene is possibly TRBD1 (5 bases). The CDR3 contains 16 residues. Germline V gene lookup returns CDR1 LNHDA and CDR2 SQIVND (reference sequence). The V end lost 3 bases, the J end lost 2 bases, and 16 bases lay between the germline ends. In DNA, the CDR3 is TGTGCCAGTAGTATTAGCGGGGACGGCAGGAACTATGGCTACACCTTC. This codes for CASSISGDGRNYGYTF.

This clone was detected once. The chain joins TRBV5-1 to TRBJ2-3; possible D gene TRBD1, 6 bases. Germline V gene sequence: CDR1 SGHRS, CDR2 YFSETQ. There are 14 residues in the CDR3. V was clipped by 0 bases and J by 5 bases, with 10 bases between them. The CDR3 DNA sequence: TGCGCCAGCAGCTTGGGTGGGGGCATAGATACGCAGTATTTT. Protein: CASSLGGGIDTQYF. The full variable domain, its missing parts supplied by reference TRBV5-1 and TRBJ2-3, is KAGVTQTPRYLIKTRGQQVTLSCSPISGHRSVSWYQQTPGQGLQFLFEYFSETQRNKGNFPGRFSGRQFSNSRSEMNVSTLELGDSALYLCASSLGGGIDTQYFGPGTRLTVL.

The gene calls are TRBV11-2 and TRBJ2-3; D is undetermined. Germline-derived CDR1 and CDR2 are SGHAT and FQNNGV. V lost 0 bases, J lost 0 bases, and 7 bases lay in between. This CDR3 spans 15 amino acids. The CDR3 DNA reads as TGTGCCAGCAGCTTAGATTCTAAAAGCACAGATACGCAGTATTTT. It encodes CASSLDSKSTDTQYF.

This chain joins TRBV6-7 and TRBJ2-7, with D tentatively TRBD2 (6 bases). TRBV6-7 is designated an ORF whose function remains uncertain. V was cut by 6 bases and J by 4 bases, with 25 bases left in between. The CDR3 has 17 residues. The CDR3 region has the DNA TGTGCCAGCAGACCCCGCCGGGGGTGCGGGGAGCCTTACGAGCAGTACTTC. Translated, it gives CASRPRRGCGEPYEQYF.

The chain is built from TRBV18 and TRBJ2-3; perhaps TRBD2 as D (6 bases). CDR1 and CDR2 (germline): KGHSH, LQKENI. The CDR3 is made up of 15 amino acids. Trimming removed 4 bases from V and 3 bases from J, with 14 bases in between. This CDR3 is CASSLRGGGTDTQYF. The CDR3 DNA reads TGTGCCAGCTCACTCCGGGGCGGAGGGACAGATACGCAGTATTTT. Full variable domain (outside the CDR3, taken from reference TRBV18 and TRBJ2-3): NAGVMQNPRHLVRRRGQEARLRCSPMKGHSHVYWYRQLPEEGLKFMVYLQKENIIDESGMPKERFSAEFPKEGPSILRIQQVVRGDSAAYFCASSLRGGGTDTQYFGPGTRLTVL.

The chain has TRBV11-2 and TRBJ1-1; 10 nucleotides agree with TRBD1. Looked up from germline, CDR1 is SGHAT and CDR2 is FQNNGV. The CDR3 consists of 17 residues. The V and J ends lost 3 bases and 1 base, in that order; junction bases with no gene match: 8. The CDR3: CASSFGQGGFGNTEAFF. The CDR3 nucleotides are TGTGCCAGCAGCTTCGGACAGGGGGGATTTGGGAACACTGAAGCTTTCTTT.

The chain couples TRBV13 to TRBJ2-7, with TRBD1 identical over 8 bases. Looked up from germline, CDR1 is PRHDT and CDR2 is FYEKMQ (reference sequence). This CDR3 comprises 15 residues. V lost 0 bases to trimming and J lost 3 bases; unmatched junction nucleotides: 4. The DNA for the CDR3 is TGTGCCAGCAGCTTAGGCCGGACAGGGCTCTACGAGCAGTACTTC. Its protein is CASSLGRTGLYEQYF.

This sequence joins TRBV27 and TRBJ1-6; a possible D gene is TRBD1 (6 bases). Trimming left V 5 bases short and J 9 bases short, with 14 bases between. The CDR3 has 14 amino acids. Germline-derived CDR1 and CDR2 are MNHEY and SMNVEV (reference sequence). The CDR3 spells CASSTTGRGSPLHF. Written as DNA, the CDR3 is TGTGCCAGCAGTACAACAGGGCGCGGTTCACCCCTCCACTTT.

This sequence joins TRBV7-3 and TRBJ2-5, with 8 bases fitting TRBD2. Trimming took 5 bases from V and 4 from J; bases not matched to a gene: 9. Germline lookup yields CDR1 SGHTA and CDR2 FQGTGA. CDR3 length: 15 residues. The CDR3 loop reads CASSPGTRIGETQYF. CDR3 coding DNA: TGTGCCAGCAGCCCCGGGACTAGAATTGGAGAGACCCAGTACTTC. Based on the CDR3 plus reference TRBV7-3 and TRBJ2-5, the full variable domain is GAGVSQTPSNKVTEKGKYVELRCDPISGHTALYWYRQSLGQGPEFLIYFQGTGAADDSGLPNDRFFAVRPEGSVSTLKIQRTERGDSAVYLCASSPGTRIGETQYFGPGTRLLVL.

The chain joins TRBV6-5 to TRBJ2-7, with D perhaps matching TRBD1 (5 bases). The length of the CDR3 is 14 residues. Between the trimmed V and J ends, which lost 4 bases and 2 bases, there was a span of 12 bases. From germline, CDR1 is MNHEY and CDR2 SVGAGI. CDR3 protein: CASSFLGQAYEQYF. The CDR3 nucleotides are TGTGCCAGCAGTTTTTTGGGGCAGGCCTACGAGCAGTACTTC.

The rearrangement links TRBV9 to TRBJ1-6; TRBD1 might be the D (5 bases). The length of the CDR3 is 18 residues. Germline assignment: CDR1 SGDLS and CDR2 YYNGEE. Trimming cost V 0 bases and J 3 bases, with 16 bases left between them. The CDR3 DNA is TGTGCCAGCAGCGTAGAAGGGGCGCCCCCCCACTATAATTCACCCCTCCACTTT. Its translation is CASSVEGAPPHYNSPLHF.

For the CDR3, the DNA is TGTGCCTGGAGAACGGGAACAAACACTGAAGCTTTCTTT. This encodes CAWRTGTNTEAFF. The V gene is TRBV30, the J gene TRBJ1-1, with D unclear. CDR3 size: 13 residues. Trimming shortened V by 3 bases and J by 2 bases, and 10 bases separated the two germline ends. Per the germline V gene, CDR1 is GTSNPN and CDR2 is SVGIG (reference sequence).

The genes are TRBV30 and TRBJ2-7; D is perhaps TRBD1 (6 bases). With 1 base removed from V and 3 bases from J, the gap between germline ends came to 10 bases. The germline gives CDR1 GTSNPN, CDR2 SVGIG (reference sequence). The CDR3 covers 13 residues. The CDR3 DNA reads as TGTGCCTGGAGTGAGGACAGTTTCTACGAGCAGTACTTC. Protein sequence: CAWSEDSFYEQYF.

The chain joins TRBV30 to TRBJ1-2, with TRBD1 matching over 8 bases. In germline, CDR1 is GTSNPN, CDR2 SVGIG (reference sequence). V shed 2 bases, J shed 6 bases, and the junction held 11 bases outside the gene matches. CDR3 length: 15 amino acids. The CDR3 DNA reads TGTGCCTGGAGTATGACCCCCAGGGGGCTGAATGGCTACACCTTC. Protein: CAWSMTPRGLNGYTF. The whole variable domain, remainder taken from reference TRBV30 and TRBJ1-2, is SQTIHQWPATLVQPVGSPLSLECTVEGTSNPNLYWYRQAAGRGLQLLFYSVGIGQISSEVPQNLSASRPQDRQFILSSKKLLLSDSGFYLCAWSMTPRGLNGYTFGSGTRLTVV.

This chain joins TRBV25-1 and TRBJ1-4; 7 nucleotides align to TRBD1. This CDR3 has 13 residues. V gave up 9 bases and J gave up 8 bases; unmatched junction bases: 9. The germline V gene has CDR1 MGHDK and CDR2 SYGVNS. The CDR3, as DNA: TGTGCCAGGAAGAGGACAGGAGGAGAAAAACTGTTTTTT. Translating gives CARKRTGGEKLFF.

The J gene is TRBJ2-5, the V gene TRBV10-3, with 7 bases matching TRBD1. The germline V gene has CDR1 ENHRY and CDR2 SYGVKD. The junction had 5 bases not matched to a gene; V was cut back by 10 bases and J by 0 bases. This CDR3 is built from 13 residues. The DNA of the CDR3 is TGTGCCACCAAAGGGACAGACCAAGAGACCCAGTACTTC. This sequence encodes CATKGTDQETQYF.

The chain recombines TRBV11-2 with TRBJ2-1; no definite D call. The germline gives CDR1 SGHAT, CDR2 FQNNGV. This CDR3 is built from 13 residues. Deletions cut 0 bases from V and 8 bases from J, with 8 bases between. The CDR3 nucleotides are TGTGCCAGCAGCTTAGATCTAGTGTATGAGCAGTTCTTC. Its translation: CASSLDLVYEQFF.

The V gene is TRBV20-1, the J gene TRBJ1-1, with D uncertain. CDR1 DFQATT and CDR2 SNEGSKA come from the germline V gene (reference sequence). The CDR3 length is 12 residues. Trimming took off 3 bases at V and 7 bases at J, with 12 bases between the two ends. The CDR3 DNA reads TGCAGTGCTAGTTGGAACCAGGTTGAAGCTTTCTTT. Amino acid sequence: CSASWNQVEAFF.

V and J are TRBV7-2 and TRBJ2-3; 10 nucleotides match TRBD2. Germline CDR1 reads SGHTA; CDR2 reads FQGNSA. The junction had 8 bases not matched to a gene; V was cut back by 5 bases and J by 3 bases. CDR3 length: 16 amino acids. CDR3: CASSLNSGGLTDTQYF. DNA for the CDR3: TGTGCCAGCAGCCTAAATAGCGGGGGGCTGACAGATACGCAGTATTTT.

The chain couples TRBV6-5 to TRBJ1-2; 7 bases line up with TRBD1. Germline values: CDR1 MNHEY, CDR2 SVGAGI. With 0 bases clipped from V and 5 bases from J, the junction kept 6 bases outside the gene matches. This CDR3 is 15 amino acids long. The CDR3 DNA is TGTGCCAGCAGTTACTCGGGGACAGCGGCTTATGGCTACACCTTC. Translated, it gives CASSYSGTAAYGYTF.